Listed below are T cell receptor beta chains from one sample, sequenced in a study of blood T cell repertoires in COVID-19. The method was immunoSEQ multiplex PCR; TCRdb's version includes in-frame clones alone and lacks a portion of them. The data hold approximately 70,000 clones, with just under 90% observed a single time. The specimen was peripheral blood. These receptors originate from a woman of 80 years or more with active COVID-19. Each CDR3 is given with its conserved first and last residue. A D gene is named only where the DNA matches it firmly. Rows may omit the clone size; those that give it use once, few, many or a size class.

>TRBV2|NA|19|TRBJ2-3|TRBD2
CASSDGGSTSGRDTDTQYF
TGTGCCAGCAGTGATGGGGGCTCAACTAGCGGGAGGGACACAGATACGCAGTATTTT
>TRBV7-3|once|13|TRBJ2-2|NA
CASSPRSAGELFF
TGTGCCAGCAGCCCGCGGTCCGCTGGGGAGCTGTTTTTT
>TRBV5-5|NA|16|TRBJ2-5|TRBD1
CASSLIPTGGAETQYF
TGTGCCAGCAGCCTGATACCGACAGGGGGCGCGGAGACCCAGTACTTC
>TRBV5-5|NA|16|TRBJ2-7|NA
CASSLIQGSMVYEQYF
TGTGCCAGCAGCTTGATCCAGGGGAGTATGGTCTACGAGCAGTACTTC
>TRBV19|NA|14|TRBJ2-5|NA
CASSIGQSKETQYF
TGTGCCAGTAGTATTGGGCAGAGCAAAGAGACCCAGTACTTC
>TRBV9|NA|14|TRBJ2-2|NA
CASSVARGTGELFF
TGTGCCAGCAGCGTAGCTAGGGGCACCGGGGAGCTGTTTTTT
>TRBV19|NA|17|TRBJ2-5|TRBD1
CASSTLTGGASQETQYF
TGTGCCAGTAGTACCCTCACAGGGGGCGCGAGCCAAGAGACCCAGTACTTC
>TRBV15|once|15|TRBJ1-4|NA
CATSRTRGFGEKLFF
TGTGCCACCAGCAGAACGCGGGGGTTTGGGGAAAAACTGTTTTTT
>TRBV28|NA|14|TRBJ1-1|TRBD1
CASRWTGMNTEAFF
TGTGCCAGCAGGTGGACAGGGATGAACACTGAAGCTTTCTTT
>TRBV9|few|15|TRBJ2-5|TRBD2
CASSVGPGGGETQYF
TGTGCCAGCAGCGTAGGACCGGGAGGGGGAGAGACCCAGTACTTC
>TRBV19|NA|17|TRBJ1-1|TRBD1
CASSSDRGLKENTEAFF
TGTGCCAGTAGTTCGGACAGGGGGCTGAAAGAGAACACTGAAGCTTTCTTT
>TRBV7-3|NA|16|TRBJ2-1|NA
CASSLTGSMGSNEQFF
TGTGCCAGCAGCTTAACGGGCAGTATGGGCTCCAATGAGCAGTTCTTC
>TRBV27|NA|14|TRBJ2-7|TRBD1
CASSGQESSYEQYF
TGTGCCAGCTCGGGACAGGAGAGCTCCTACGAGCAGTACTTC
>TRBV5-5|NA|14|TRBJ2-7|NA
CASSLHRQTYEQYF
TGTGCCAGCAGCTTGCATCGACAGACCTACGAGCAGTACTTC
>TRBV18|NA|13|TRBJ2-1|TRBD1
CASSSGTGDEQFF
TGTGCCAGCTCATCCGGGACAGGGGATGAGCAGTTCTTC
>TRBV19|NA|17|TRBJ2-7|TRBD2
CASSMPEKRLAAYEQYF
TGTGCCAGTAGTATGCCCGAAAAGAGACTAGCGGCGTACGAGCAGTACTTC
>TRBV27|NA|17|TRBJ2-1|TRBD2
CASSFRLAGVIYNEQFF
TGTGCCAGCAGTTTTCGTCTAGCGGGAGTTATCTACAATGAGCAGTTCTTC
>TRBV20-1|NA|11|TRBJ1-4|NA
CSAPSNEKLFF
TGCAGTGCTCCCTCTAATGAAAAACTGTTTTTT
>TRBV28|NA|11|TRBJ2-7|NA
CGTGTSYEQYF
TGTGGAACTGGGACATCCTACGAGCAGTACTTC
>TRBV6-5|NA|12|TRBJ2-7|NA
CASRRDSYEQYF
TGTGCCAGCAGACGGGACTCCTACGAGCAGTACTTC
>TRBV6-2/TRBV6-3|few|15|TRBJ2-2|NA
CASSYQAGRSGELFF
TGTGCCAGCAGTTACCAGGCAGGGAGGTCCGGGGAGCTGTTTTTT
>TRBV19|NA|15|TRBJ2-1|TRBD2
CASSMGLADYNEQFF
TGTGCCAGTAGTATGGGACTAGCGGACTACAATGAGCAGTTCTTC
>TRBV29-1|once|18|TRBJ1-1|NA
CSVEAAYSGGLMNTEAFF
TGCAGCGTTGAAGCGGCCTATTCGGGGGGTCTTATGAACACTGAAGCTTTCTTT
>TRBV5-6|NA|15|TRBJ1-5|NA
CASSLNRALNQPQHF
TGTGCCAGCAGCTTGAACAGGGCCCTAAATCAGCCCCAGCATTTT
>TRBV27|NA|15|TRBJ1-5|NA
CASSLLGQGRAPQHF
TGTGCCAGCAGTTTATTGGGGCAGGGTCGAGCGCCCCAGCATTTT
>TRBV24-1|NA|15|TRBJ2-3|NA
CATRGGAPLTDTQYF
TGTGCCACCAGGGGGGGGGCTCCCCTCACAGATACGCAGTATTTT
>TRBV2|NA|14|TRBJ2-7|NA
CASKVEGSSYEQYF
TGTGCCAGCAAAGTGGAGGGAAGCTCCTACGAGCAGTACTTC
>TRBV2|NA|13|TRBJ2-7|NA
CASSEDSRDEQYF
TGTGCCAGCAGTGAAGATTCCAGGGACGAGCAGTACTTC
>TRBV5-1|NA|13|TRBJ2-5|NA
CASSVQGGETQYF
TGCGCCAGCAGCGTGCAGGGCGGAGAGACCCAGTACTTC
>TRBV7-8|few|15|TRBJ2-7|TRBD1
CASSFRRDRGYEQYF
TGTGCCAGCAGCTTTAGACGTGACAGGGGCTACGAGCAGTACTTC
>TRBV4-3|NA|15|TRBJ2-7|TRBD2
CASSQGSGSSYEQYF
TGCGCCAGCAGCCAGGGTAGCGGGAGTTCCTACGAGCAGTACTTC
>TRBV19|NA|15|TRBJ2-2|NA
CASKEGDSHTGELFF
TGTGCCAGTAAAGAAGGGGATTCCCACACCGGGGAGCTGTTTTTT
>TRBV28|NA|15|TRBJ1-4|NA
CASSLTGGMKGELFF
TGTGCCAGCAGTTTAACGGGGGGGATGAAAGGGGAACTGTTTTTT
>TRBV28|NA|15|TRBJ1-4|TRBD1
CASSLTGGGNEKLFF
TGTGCCAGCAGCCTCACAGGGGGAGGCAATGAAAAACTGTTTTTT
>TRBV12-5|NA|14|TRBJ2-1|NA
CASGAAGNYNEQFF
TGTGCTAGTGGTGCTGCCGGGAACTACAATGAGCAGTTCTTC
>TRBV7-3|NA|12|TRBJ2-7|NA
CASSARRAFKPF
TGTGCCAGCAGCGCCCGGAGGGCCTTTAAACCGTTC
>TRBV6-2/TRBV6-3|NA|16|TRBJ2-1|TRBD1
CASSLPRQGVYNEQFF
TGTGCCAGCAGTTTGCCCCGACAGGGGGTCTACAATGAGCAGTTCTTC
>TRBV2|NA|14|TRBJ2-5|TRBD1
CASCRDRGQETQYF
TGTGCCAGCTGCCGGGACAGGGGACAAGAGACCCAGTACTTC
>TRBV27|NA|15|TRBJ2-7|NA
CASLSGSLITYEQYF
TGTGCCAGTTTATCGGGGAGTTTAATTACCTACGAGCAGTACTTC
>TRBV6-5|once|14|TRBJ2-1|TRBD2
CASSRGLAVNEQFF
TGTGCCAGCAGTCGGGGACTAGCGGTAAATGAGCAGTTCTTC
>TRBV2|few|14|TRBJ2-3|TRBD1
CASSELSGQGPQYF
TGTGCCAGCAGTGAATTATCGGGACAGGGGCCGCAGTATTTT
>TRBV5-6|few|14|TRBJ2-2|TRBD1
CASTIGQGPGELFF
TGTGCCAGCACCATAGGACAGGGCCCCGGGGAGCTGTTTTTT
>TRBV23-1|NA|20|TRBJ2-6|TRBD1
CASSQSSGRTGDSGANVLTF
TGCGCCAGCAGTCAATCTAGCGGACGGACAGGGGACTCTGGGGCCAACGTCCTGACTTTC
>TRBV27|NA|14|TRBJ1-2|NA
CASNFRRSGYGYTF
TGTGCCAGCAATTTTAGACGGTCAGGGTATGGCTACACCTTC
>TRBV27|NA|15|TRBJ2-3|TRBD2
CASSPWEGVPDTQYF
TGTGCCAGCAGCCCCTGGGAGGGAGTCCCAGATACGCAGTATTTT
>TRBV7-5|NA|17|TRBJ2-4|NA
CVRVRYGTGWRLYIQYF
TGTGTCAGAGTAAGGTATGGGACAGGATGGAGGTTGTACATTCAGTACTTC